The next 22 T cell receptor beta chains were all read from a single sample in a study of multiple sclerosis patients with progressive multifocal leukoencephalopathy. Produced via immunoSEQ multiplex PCR; TCRdb's table is partial and in-frame only. Of 25,000 to 30,000 clones detected, approximately 85% appear once; the ten largest clones hold roughly 12%. Time point of the sample: time of PML onset. The specimen comprised PBMCs, sampled from a patient treated with natalizumab. The receptors were sampled from a woman in her 30s with progressive multifocal leukoencephalopathy.

V is TRBV7-2 and J is TRBJ2-7; 11 nucleotides line up with TRBD2. In germline, CDR1 is SGHTA, CDR2 FQGNSA. The junction had 10 bases not matched to a gene; V was cut back by 5 bases and J by 7 bases. The CDR3 is made up of 15 amino acids. The DNA of the CDR3 is TGTGCCAGCAGCCGTTTAGCGGGAGGGCCGGTTGAGCAGTACTTC. As protein: CASSRLAGGPVEQYF.

This clone has a handful of counts. The chain recombines TRBV13 with TRBJ2-3; the D gene is possibly TRBD2 (6 bases). This CDR3 contains 14 residues. Germline V CDR1 and CDR2: PRHDT, FYEKMQ (reference sequence). The V end was cut by 5 bases, the J end by 8 bases, with 17 bases between. The CDR3: CASSPARGRSTQYF. The CDR3 coding sequence is TGTGCCAGCAGCCCCGCGCGGGGACGGAGTACGCAGTATTTT.

The chain uses TRBV13 and TRBJ1-3; D gene ambiguous. Trimming pared 5 bases from V and 0 bases from J, leaving 17 bases between. This CDR3 region has 17 residues. Germline assignment: CDR1 PRHDT and CDR2 FYEKMQ (reference sequence). This CDR3 is CASSTRQGRISGNTIYF. CDR3 bases: TGTGCCAGCAGCACACGACAAGGACGAATCTCTGGAAACACCATATATTTT.

This chain joins TRBV7-9 and TRBJ2-1; tentatively, D is TRBD1 or TRBD2 (6 bases each). CDR1 and CDR2 (germline): SEHNR, FQNEAQ (reference sequence). The germline V and J ends were trimmed by 0 bases and 6 bases, with 9 bases remaining between them. CDR3 length: 14 residues. This chain's CDR3 is CASSLAGGFNEQFF. The CDR3 coding sequence is TGTGCCAGCAGCTTAGCGGGGGGCTTCAATGAGCAGTTCTTC.

V is TRBV27 and J is TRBJ1-4; 7 bases agree with TRBD1. The trim removed 6 bases at V and 4 bases at J, leaving 8 bases unmatched. The CDR3 has 15 amino acids. Per germline, CDR1 MNHEY and CDR2 SMNVEV (reference sequence). Here the CDR3 DNA reads TGTGCCAGCAGCAAGACAGGGAAATATAATGAAAAACTGTTTTTT. It translates to CASSKTGKYNEKLFF.

This chain links TRBV29-1 with TRBJ2-7, with D perhaps given as TRBD1 or TRBD2 (5 bases each). This CDR3 has 14 residues. The V gene lost 4 bases and the J gene lost 0 bases, with 13 bases spanning the gap. Germline V gene lookup returns CDR1 SQVTM and CDR2 ANQGSEA. The CDR3 DNA sequence: TGCAGCGTTGCGATCCGGGGCAGCTCCTACGAGCAGTACTTC. This gives the protein CSVAIRGSSYEQYF.

The chain uses TRBV4-2 and TRBJ2-4, with TRBD2 matching 12 bases. The trim removed 0 bases at V and 6 bases at J, leaving 9 bases unmatched. The CDR3 totals 18 residues. The germline V gene has CDR1 LGHNA and CDR2 YNFKEQ. The CDR3 spells CASSQDQSSGGDGNIQYF. CDR3 in DNA: TGTGCCAGCAGCCAAGATCAGTCTAGCGGGGGGGACGGAAACATTCAGTACTTC.

This clone was picked up a small number of times. The J gene is TRBJ2-7, the V gene TRBV29-1; 11 bases line up with TRBD1. The length of the CDR3 is 13 residues. Per the germline V gene, CDR1 is SQVTM and CDR2 is ANQGSEA. CDR3 coding DNA: TGCAGTGTGGGGGACAGGGGGTTGTACGAGCAGTACTTC. Encoded protein: CSVGDRGLYEQYF.

CDR3 region: CSALGLAGGYNEQFF. As DNA, the CDR3 is TGCAGCGCTCTCGGACTAGCGGGGGGTTACAATGAGCAGTTCTTC. This chain connects TRBV29-1 to TRBJ2-1; TRBD2 aligns across 14 bases. V trimming: 7 bases; J trimming: 4 bases; junction bases outside the gene matches: 6. This CDR3 is built from 15 residues. CDR1 is SQVTM and CDR2 is ANQGSEA in the germline V gene.

The CDR3 reads CAISEADGANQYF. In DNA, the CDR3 is TGTGCCATCAGTGAAGCGGACGGGGCGAACCAGTACTTC. The genes are TRBV10-3 and TRBJ2-5, with D perhaps TRBD1 or TRBD2 (5 bases each). The ends were cut back, 3 bases at V and 10 bases at J, with 15 bases in the middle. Germline V gene lookup returns CDR1 ENHRY and CDR2 SYGVKD. The CDR3 is 13 amino acids.

The CDR3 nucleotides are TGTGCCAGCAGCCCGGGACTGTTCAATCAGCCCCAGCATTTT. This codes for CASSPGLFNQPQHF. The gene calls are TRBV6-5 and TRBJ1-5; weak D call: TRBD1 (5 bases). V lost 6 bases and J 3 bases, leaving 12 bases between the germline ends. The length of the CDR3 is 14 residues. Germline V gene sequence: CDR1 MNHEY, CDR2 SVGAGI.

This sequence joins TRBV20-1 and TRBJ1-2; D unclear. The CDR3 has 11 residues. Trimming removed 7 bases at V and 7 bases at J, with 13 bases between. The V gene's germline CDR1 is DFQATT and CDR2 SNEGSKA (reference sequence). The chain's CDR3 is CSGTGSGGYTF. The CDR3 region has the DNA TGCAGTGGAACGGGGTCGGGTGGCTACACCTTC.

This chain connects TRBV6-6 to TRBJ1-1; a weak D match, TRBD1 (6 bases). The CDR3 contains 15 residues. V was shortened by 5 bases and J by 1 base, with 14 bases between the two germline ends. Germline CDR1 is MNHNY and CDR2 is SVGAGI (reference sequence). Written as DNA, the CDR3 is TGTGCCAGCAGTACCTTGGGACATCCGAACACTGAAGCTTTCTTT. Its protein is CASSTLGHPNTEAFF.

This clone was seen only once. The V call is TRBV6-6, the J call TRBJ2-3, with 7 bases aligning to TRBD2. The CDR3 contains 14 residues. V trimming: 6 bases; J trimming: 4 bases; junction bases outside the gene matches: 7. Per germline, CDR1 MNHNY and CDR2 SVGAGI (reference sequence). CDR3: CASRGAGWADTQYF. In DNA, the CDR3 is TGTGCCAGCAGGGGAGCGGGGTGGGCAGATACGCAGTATTTT.

The rearrangement uses TRBV7-2 and TRBJ2-3; no firm D call. Trimming left V 5 bases short and J 2 bases short, with 8 bases between. Germline CDR1 and CDR2: SGHTA and FQGNSA. CDR3 length equals 13 residues. This CDR3 reads CASSPQITDTQYF. In nucleotides, the CDR3 is TGTGCCAGCAGCCCCCAGATCACAGATACGCAGTATTTT.

V gene TRBV4-3 combines with J gene TRBJ1-6; D might be TRBD1 (5 bases). CDR1 and CDR2 (germline): LGHNA, YSLEER. With 4 bases removed from V and 1 base from J, the gap between germline ends came to 14 bases. The CDR3 sequence is 17 residues long. CDR3 DNA sequence: TGCGCCAGCAGCCTCGAGCATGACAGTTCCTATAATTCACCCCTCCACTTT. This gives the protein CASSLEHDSSYNSPLHF.

The genes are TRBV4-1 and TRBJ1-1, with D perhaps matching TRBD1 (5 bases). V lost 3 bases, J lost 5 bases, and 16 bases lay in between. The germline V gene has CDR1 MGHRA and CDR2 YSYEKL. This CDR3 contains 15 residues. The CDR3 nucleotides read TGCGCCAGCAGCCAGGTGGGACGGCGCGATACTGAAGCTTTCTTT. It encodes CASSQVGRRDTEAFF.

This clone showed up just a few times. The chain combines TRBV18 with TRBJ1-1; a possible D gene is TRBD1 (6 bases). The V and J ends lost 3 bases and 7 bases respectively, with 9 bases between them. The germline CDR1 and CDR2 sequences are KGHSH and LQKENI. This CDR3 is built from 12 residues. The CDR3 DNA is TGTGCCAGCTCACCGTTGGACAGTGAAGCTTTCTTT. It is translated as CASSPLDSEAFF.

The J gene is TRBJ1-6, the V gene TRBV6-1; D not certain. V lost 6 bases and J 3 bases, leaving 12 bases between the germline ends. Germline V gene data show CDR1 as MNHNS and CDR2 as SASEGT. The CDR3 runs to 15 residues. Written as DNA, the CDR3 is TGTGCCAGCAGCGCGACCCGGGACTATAATTCACCCCTCCACTTT. It codes for CASSATRDYNSPLHF.

This clone was seen a few times. The gene calls are TRBV7-9 and TRBJ2-2; no clear D gene. The CDR3 consists of 13 residues. Per the germline V gene, CDR1 is SEHNR and CDR2 is FQNEAQ (reference sequence). Trimming removed 1 base at V and 4 bases at J, with 4 bases between. CDR3: CASSLDGTGELFF. CDR3 in DNA: TGTGCCAGCAGCTTAGACGGCACCGGGGAGCTGTTTTTT.

This chain connects TRBV5-1 to TRBJ1-1; tentatively, D is TRBD1 (6 bases). The CDR3 consists of 15 residues. CDR1 and CDR2 from the germline V gene are SGHRS and YFSETQ. Trimming took 4 bases from V and 3 from J, leaving 16 bases between them. CDR3 sequence (DNA): TGCGCCAGCAGCCACGGGACAATAGGGGACACTGAAGCTTTCTTT. Encoded protein: CASSHGTIGDTEAFF.

The chain carries TRBV7-6 and TRBJ2-7; 8 bases are shared with TRBD2. Germline V gives CDR1 SGHVS, CDR2 FNYEAQ. CDR3 length: 14 amino acids. Trimming at V came to 3 bases and at J to 3 bases, leaving 4 bases not matched to a gene. The CDR3 region has the DNA TGTGCCAGCAGCTTGGTAGCGGGGAGCTACGAGCAGTACTTC. Translated: CASSLVAGSYEQYF. Using reference TRBV7-6 and TRBJ2-7 for the parts outside the CDR3, the full variable domain is GAGVSQSPRYKVTKRGQDVALRCDPISGHVSLYWYRQALGQGPEFLTYFNYEAQQDKSGLPNDRFSAERPEGSISTLTIQRTEQRDSAMYRCASSLVAGSYEQYFGPGTRLTVT.